This is a list of T cell receptor beta chains from one sample in a study of technical replicates of blood from a handful of donors. Repertoires were generated with immunoSEQ multiplex PCR, while TCRdb's copy carries only in-frame clones and drops some. The data contain tens of thousands of clones, 96% of them singletons. Sequenced sample: T cells isolated from PBMCs. All receptors come from a human donor in good health. Each CDR3 is given with its conserved first and last residue. D genes are given only for firm matches. For some rows the clone size is stated as once, few or many, or as a class when expanded; others skip it.

>-|-|TRBJ1-1|TRBV9
CASSVGGGGNTEAFF
TGTGCCAGCAGCGTAGGGGGAGGGGGTAACACTGAAGCTTTCTTT
>-|-|TRBJ1-2|TRBV6-6
CASSFTIGGEYYGYTF
TGTGCCAGCAGTTTTACGATCGGGGGGGAATACTATGGCTACACCTTC
>-|once|TRBJ2-5|TRBV15
CATSIASGRGETQYF
TGTGCCACCAGCATTGCCTCAGGGCGGGGAGAGACCCAGTACTTC
>TRBD1|-|TRBJ1-1|TRBV5-3
CAAPERDRSNTEAFF
TGTGCCGCTCCGGAACGGGACAGGAGTAACACTGAAGCTTTCTTT
>TRBD1|-|TRBJ2-7|TRBV15
CATSHQGAISSYEQYF
TGTGCCACCAGCCATCAGGGGGCAATTTCATCCTACGAGCAGTACTTC
>TRBD1|-|TRBJ1-2|TRBV6-1
CASSPWTGGYGYTF
TGTGCCAGCAGTCCATGGACAGGGGGCTATGGCTACACCTTC
>TRBD2|-|TRBJ2-1|TRBV6-4
CASSVLAGYNEQFF
TGTGCCAGCAGTGTCCTAGCGGGGTACAATGAGCAGTTCTTC
>TRBD2|-|TRBJ2-7|TRBV6-5
CASSRLAGGYYEQYF
TGTGCCAGCAGCCGACTAGCGGGAGGGTACTACGAGCAGTACTTC
>-|-|TRBJ1-5|TRBV6-6
CASSYETYQPQHF
TGTGCCAGCAGTTACGAGACTTATCAGCCCCAGCATTTT
>-|-|TRBJ1-1|TRBV6-5
CASRQEVQMNTEAFF
TGTGCCAGCAGGCAGGAGGTACAGATGAACACTGAAGCTTTCTTT
>-|-|TRBJ2-1|TRBV27
CASYTYNEQFF
TGTGCCAGCTATACCTACAATGAGCAGTTCTTC
>-|-|TRBJ1-5|TRBV7-9
CASSPRFSNQPQHF
TGTGCCAGCAGCCCGAGGTTTAGCAATCAGCCCCAGCATTTT
>TRBD1|-|TRBJ2-3|TRBV19
CASSIDRGLDTQYF
TGTGCCAGTAGTATCGACAGGGGTTTAGATACGCAGTATTTT
>TRBD2|-|TRBJ2-1|TRBV19
CASSMGLAGGYEQFF
TGTGCCAGTAGTATGGGACTAGCGGGAGGGTATGAGCAGTTCTTC
>-|-|TRBJ1-4|TRBV9
CASSGRGNEKLFF
TGTGCCAGCAGCGGCAGGGGAAATGAAAAACTGTTTTTT
>-|-|TRBJ2-7|TRBV9
CASSGLEERTYEQYF
TGTGCCAGCAGCGGCCTCGAGGAGCGAACCTACGAGCAGTACTTC
>TRBD2|-|TRBJ2-1|TRBV4-1
CASSPIIAGVTYNEQFF
TGCGCCAGCAGCCCTATCATAGCGGGAGTAACCTACAATGAGCAGTTCTTC
>-|-|TRBJ2-2|TRBV19
CASSIVLAGELFF
TGTGCCAGTAGTATAGTACTTGCTGGGGAGCTGTTTTTT
>TRBD2|-|TRBJ2-3|TRBV7-9
CASSFLTGGPSYTQYF
TGTGCCAGCAGCTTTTTAACGGGAGGGCCGTCATATACGCAGTATTTT
>-|-|TRBJ1-1|TRBV5-1
CASSLSGVGTEAFF
TGCGCCAGCAGCTTATCAGGGGTTGGCACTGAAGCTTTCTTT
>-|-|TRBJ2-1|TRBV28
CASRLRRGDEQFF
TGTGCCAGCAGGCTCAGGCGCGGGGATGAGCAGTTCTTC
>-|-|TRBJ1-2|TRBV7-9
CASTQSYGYTF
TGTGCCAGCACACAGAGCTATGGCTACACCTTC
>-|-|TRBJ1-1|TRBV5-1
CASSLSQNTEAFF
TGCGCCAGCAGCTTGTCCCAGAACACTGAAGCTTTCTTT
>TRBD1|-|TRBJ2-1|TRBV2
CASSEQGVVYNEQFF
TGTGCCAGCAGTGAGCAGGGGGTCGTCTACAATGAGCAGTTCTTC
>-|few|TRBJ2-1|TRBV4-3
CASSQESGPYNEQFF
TGCGCCAGCAGCCAAGAGAGCGGGCCCTACAATGAGCAGTTCTTC
>TRBD1|-|TRBJ2-7|TRBV23-1
CARERGQGTYEQYF
TGCGCCAGAGAACGGGGACAGGGCACCTACGAGCAGTACTTC
>-|few|TRBJ2-1|TRBV5-1
CASSWTEFYNEQFF
TGCGCCAGCAGCTGGACAGAGTTCTACAATGAGCAGTTCTTC
>-|-|TRBJ1-2|TRBV5-1
CASSRWDTANYGYTF
TGCGCCAGCAGCCGATGGGACACTGCTAACTATGGCTACACCTTC
>-|once|TRBJ1-1|TRBV5-1
CASSFEQGEAFF
TGCGCCAGCAGCTTTGAACAGGGTGAAGCTTTCTTT
>-|-|TRBJ1-3|TRBV7-2
CASSLTRTLSGNTIYF
TGTGCCAGCAGCTTAACGCGAACTCTCTCTGGAAACACCATATATTTT
>TRBD2|-|TRBJ2-1|TRBV11-3
CASSLREAHNEQFF
TGTGCCAGCAGCTTACGGGAGGCCCACAATGAGCAGTTCTTC
>-|-|TRBJ1-2|TRBV6-5
CASRPQEYYGYTF
TGTGCCAGCAGACCTCAAGAGTACTATGGCTACACCTTC
>TRBD1|-|TRBJ1-4|TRBV2
CASRSGTGLFF
TGTGCCAGCAGGTCCGGGACAGGACTGTTTTTT
>-|-|TRBJ2-1|TRBV2
CASSAGQSSYNEQFF
TGTGCCAGCAGCGCGGGACAGAGCTCCTACAATGAGCAGTTCTTC
>TRBD2|-|TRBJ2-1|TRBV30
CAWRSRGLDTYNEQFF
TGTGCCTGGAGAAGCCGGGGACTAGATACATACAATGAGCAGTTCTTC
>TRBD2|-|TRBJ2-1|TRBV4-1
CASSRGALAGGGQFF
TGCGCCAGCAGTCGAGGCGCATTAGCGGGAGGGGGGCAGTTCTTC
>-|once|TRBJ2-3|TRBV29-1
CSVEGGLDTQYF
TGCAGCGTTGAGGGAGGTTTAGATACGCAGTATTTT
>-|-|TRBJ1-2|TRBV6-5
CASSYSQGYGYTF
TGTGCCAGCAGTTACTCACAGGGATATGGCTACACCTTC
>-|-|TRBJ2-3|TRBV6-5
CASSYSRGPQAQYF
TGTGCCAGCAGTTACTCGCGGGGGCCCCAGGCGCAGTATTTT
>-|-|TRBJ2-7|TRBV2
CASNGGLYEQYF
TGTGCCAGCAACGGAGGGCTATACGAGCAGTACTTC